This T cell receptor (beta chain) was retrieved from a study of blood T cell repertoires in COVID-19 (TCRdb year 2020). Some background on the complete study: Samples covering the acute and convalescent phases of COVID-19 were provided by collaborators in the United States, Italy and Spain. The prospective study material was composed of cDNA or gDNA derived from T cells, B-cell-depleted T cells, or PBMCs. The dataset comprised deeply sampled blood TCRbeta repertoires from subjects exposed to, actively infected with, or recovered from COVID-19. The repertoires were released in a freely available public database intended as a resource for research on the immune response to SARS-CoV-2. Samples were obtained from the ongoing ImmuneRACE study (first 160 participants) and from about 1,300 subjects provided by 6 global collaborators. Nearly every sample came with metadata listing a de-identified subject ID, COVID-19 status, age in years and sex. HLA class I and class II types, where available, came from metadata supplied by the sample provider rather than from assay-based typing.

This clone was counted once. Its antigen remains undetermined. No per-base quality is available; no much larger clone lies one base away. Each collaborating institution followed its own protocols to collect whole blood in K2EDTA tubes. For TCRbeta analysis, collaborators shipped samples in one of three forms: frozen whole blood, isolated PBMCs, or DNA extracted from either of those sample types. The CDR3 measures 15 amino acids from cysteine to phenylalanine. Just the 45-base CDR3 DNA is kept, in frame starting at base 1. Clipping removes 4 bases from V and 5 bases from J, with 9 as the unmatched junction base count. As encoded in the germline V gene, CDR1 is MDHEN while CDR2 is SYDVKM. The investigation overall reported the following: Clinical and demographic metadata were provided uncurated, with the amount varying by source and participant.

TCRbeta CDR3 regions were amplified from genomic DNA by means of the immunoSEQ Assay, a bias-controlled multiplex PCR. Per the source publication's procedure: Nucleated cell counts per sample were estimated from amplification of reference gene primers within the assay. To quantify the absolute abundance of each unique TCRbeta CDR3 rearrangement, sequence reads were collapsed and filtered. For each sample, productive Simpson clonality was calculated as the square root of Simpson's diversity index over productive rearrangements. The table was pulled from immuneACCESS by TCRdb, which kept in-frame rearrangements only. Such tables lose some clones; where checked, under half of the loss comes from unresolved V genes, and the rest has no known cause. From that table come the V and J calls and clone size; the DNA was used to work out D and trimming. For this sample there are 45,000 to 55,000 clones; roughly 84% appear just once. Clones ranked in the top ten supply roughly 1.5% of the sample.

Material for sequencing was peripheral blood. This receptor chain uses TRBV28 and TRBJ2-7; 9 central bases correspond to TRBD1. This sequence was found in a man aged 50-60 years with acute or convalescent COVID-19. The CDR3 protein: CASSWSGTGMDEQYF. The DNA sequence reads TGTGCCAGCAGTTGGTCCGGGACAGGGATGGACGAGCAGTACTTC.